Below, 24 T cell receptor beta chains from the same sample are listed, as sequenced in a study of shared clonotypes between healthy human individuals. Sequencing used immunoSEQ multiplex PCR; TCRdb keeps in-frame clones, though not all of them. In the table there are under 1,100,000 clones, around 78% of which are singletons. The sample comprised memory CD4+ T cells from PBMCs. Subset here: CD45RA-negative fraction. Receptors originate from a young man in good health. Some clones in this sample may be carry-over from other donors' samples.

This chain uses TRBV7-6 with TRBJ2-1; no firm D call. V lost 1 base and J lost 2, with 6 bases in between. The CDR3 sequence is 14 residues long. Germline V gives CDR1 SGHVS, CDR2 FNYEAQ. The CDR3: CASSLGLPYNEQFF. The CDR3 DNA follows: TGTGCCAGCAGCTTAGGTCTTCCCTACAATGAGCAGTTCTTC.

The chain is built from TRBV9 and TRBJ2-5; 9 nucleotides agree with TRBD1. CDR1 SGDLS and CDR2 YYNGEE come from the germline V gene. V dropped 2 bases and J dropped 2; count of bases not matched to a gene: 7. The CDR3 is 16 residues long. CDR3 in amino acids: CASSVGTGGGQETQYF. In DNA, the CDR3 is TGTGCCAGCAGCGTTGGAACAGGGGGCGGGCAAGAGACCCAGTACTTC.

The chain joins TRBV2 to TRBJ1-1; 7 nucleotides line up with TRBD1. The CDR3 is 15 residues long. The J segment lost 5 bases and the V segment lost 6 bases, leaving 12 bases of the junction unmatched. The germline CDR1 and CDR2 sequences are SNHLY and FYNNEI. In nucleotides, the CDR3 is TGTGCCAGCAGCGAATCCAGGGGGGGAAGGACTGAAGCTTTCTTT. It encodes CASSESRGGRTEAFF.

The CDR3 here is CASSERQVNTDTQYF. In nucleotides, the CDR3 is TGTGCCAGCTCAGAGCGACAGGTCAACACAGATACGCAGTATTTT. V gene TRBV18 combines with J gene TRBJ2-3; perhaps TRBD1 as D (6 bases). V was shortened by 5 bases and J by 2 bases, with 14 bases between the two germline ends. Germline CDR1 reads KGHSH; CDR2 reads LQKENI. This CDR3 spans 15 amino acids.

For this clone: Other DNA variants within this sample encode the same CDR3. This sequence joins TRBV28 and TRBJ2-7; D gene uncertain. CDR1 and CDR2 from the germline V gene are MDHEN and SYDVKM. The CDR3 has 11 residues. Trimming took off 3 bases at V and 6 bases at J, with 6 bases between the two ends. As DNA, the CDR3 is TGTGCCAGCAGTTTTCGAGGCGAGCAGTACTTC. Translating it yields CASSFRGEQYF.

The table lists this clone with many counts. The CDR3 loop is CASSPSGVNYNEQFF. The CDR3 region has the DNA TGTGCCAGCAGCCCCTCGGGCGTAAACTACAATGAGCAGTTCTTC. The rearrangement uses TRBV14 and TRBJ2-1; D gene uncertain. CDR1 is SGHDN and CDR2 is FVKESK in the germline V gene. This CDR3 has 15 residues. The V end lost 4 bases, the J end lost 3 bases, and 13 bases lay between the germline ends.

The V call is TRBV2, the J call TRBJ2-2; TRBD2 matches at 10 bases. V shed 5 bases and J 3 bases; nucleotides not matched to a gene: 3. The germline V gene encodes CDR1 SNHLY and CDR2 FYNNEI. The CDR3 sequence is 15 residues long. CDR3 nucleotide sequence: TGTGCCAGCAGTCTAGCGGGAGTCGACACCGGGGAGCTGTTTTTT. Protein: CASSLAGVDTGELFF. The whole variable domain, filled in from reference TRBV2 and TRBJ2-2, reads EPEVTQTPSHQVTQMGQEVILRCVPISNHLYFYWYRQILGQKVEFLVSFYNNEISEKSEIFDDQFSVERPDGSNFTLKIRSTKLEDSAMYFCASSLAGVDTGELFFGEGSRLTVL.

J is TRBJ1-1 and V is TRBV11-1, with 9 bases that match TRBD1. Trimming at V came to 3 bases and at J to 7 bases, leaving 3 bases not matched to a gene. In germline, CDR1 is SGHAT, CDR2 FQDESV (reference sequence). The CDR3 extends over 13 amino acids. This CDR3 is CASSFWTGDEAFF. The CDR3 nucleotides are TGTGCCAGCAGCTTTTGGACAGGGGATGAAGCTTTCTTT. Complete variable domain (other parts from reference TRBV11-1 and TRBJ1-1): EAEVAQSPRYKITEKSQAVAFWCDPISGHATLYWYRQILGQGPELLVQFQDESVVDDSQLPKDRFSAERLKGVDSTLKIQPAELGDSAMYLCASSFWTGDEAFFGQGTRLTVV.

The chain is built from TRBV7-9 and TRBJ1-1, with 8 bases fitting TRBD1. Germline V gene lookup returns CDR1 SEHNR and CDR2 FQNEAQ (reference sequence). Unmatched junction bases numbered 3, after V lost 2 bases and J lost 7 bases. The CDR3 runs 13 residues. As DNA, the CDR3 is TGTGCCAGCAGCTTACAGGGGGCGGGTGAAGCTTTCTTT. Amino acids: CASSLQGAGEAFF.

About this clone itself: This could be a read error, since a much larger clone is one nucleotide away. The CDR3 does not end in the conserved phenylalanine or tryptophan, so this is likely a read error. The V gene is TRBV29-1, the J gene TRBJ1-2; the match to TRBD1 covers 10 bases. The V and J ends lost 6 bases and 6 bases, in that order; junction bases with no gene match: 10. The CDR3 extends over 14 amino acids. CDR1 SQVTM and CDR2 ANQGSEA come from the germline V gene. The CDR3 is CSVPGTGAWDGYTL. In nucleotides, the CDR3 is TGCAGCGTGCCCGGGACAGGGGCATGGGATGGCTACACCCTC.

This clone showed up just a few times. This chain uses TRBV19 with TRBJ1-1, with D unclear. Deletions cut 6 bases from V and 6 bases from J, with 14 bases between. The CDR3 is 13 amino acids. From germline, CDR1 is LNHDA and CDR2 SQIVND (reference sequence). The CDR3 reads CASSLPGPAEAFF. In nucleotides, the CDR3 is TGTGCCAGTAGCCTTCCAGGACCCGCTGAAGCTTTCTTT.

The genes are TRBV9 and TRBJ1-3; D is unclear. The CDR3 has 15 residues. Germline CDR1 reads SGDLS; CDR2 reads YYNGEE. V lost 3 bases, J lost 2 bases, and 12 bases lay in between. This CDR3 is CASSANDIPGNTIYF. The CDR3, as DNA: TGTGCCAGCAGCGCGAATGACATTCCTGGAAACACCATATATTTT. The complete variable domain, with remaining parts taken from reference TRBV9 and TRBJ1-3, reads DSGVTQTPKHLITATGQRVTLRCSPRSGDLSVYWYQQSLDQGLQFLIQYYNGEERAKGNILERFSAQQFPDLHSELNLSSLELGDSALYFCASSANDIPGNTIYFGEGSWLTVV.

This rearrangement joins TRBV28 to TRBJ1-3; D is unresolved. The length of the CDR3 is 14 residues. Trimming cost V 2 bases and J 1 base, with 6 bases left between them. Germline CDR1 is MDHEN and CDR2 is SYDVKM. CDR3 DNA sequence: TGTGCCAGCAGTTTAGCGGGGTCTGGAAACACCATATATTTT. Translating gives CASSLAGSGNTIYF.

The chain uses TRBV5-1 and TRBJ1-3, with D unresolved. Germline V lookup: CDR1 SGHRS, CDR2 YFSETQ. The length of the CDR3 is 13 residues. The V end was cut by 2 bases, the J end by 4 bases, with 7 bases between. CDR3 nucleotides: TGCGCCAGCAGCTTCAGCGACGGAAACACCATATATTTT. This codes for CASSFSDGNTIYF.

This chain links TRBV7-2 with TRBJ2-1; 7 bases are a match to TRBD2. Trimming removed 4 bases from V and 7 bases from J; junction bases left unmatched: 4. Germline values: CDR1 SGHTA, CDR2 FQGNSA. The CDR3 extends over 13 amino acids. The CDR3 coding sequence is TGTGCCAGCAGCTCTTCCGGGGGGAATGAGCAGTTCTTC. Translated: CASSSSGGNEQFF.

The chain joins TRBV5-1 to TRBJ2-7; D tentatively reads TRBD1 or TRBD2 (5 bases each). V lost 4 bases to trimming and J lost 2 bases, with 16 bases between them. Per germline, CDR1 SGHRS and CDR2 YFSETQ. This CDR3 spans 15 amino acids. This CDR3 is CASSTGDGKTYEQYF. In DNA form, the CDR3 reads TGCGCCAGCAGCACCGGGGACGGAAAGACCTACGAGCAGTACTTC.

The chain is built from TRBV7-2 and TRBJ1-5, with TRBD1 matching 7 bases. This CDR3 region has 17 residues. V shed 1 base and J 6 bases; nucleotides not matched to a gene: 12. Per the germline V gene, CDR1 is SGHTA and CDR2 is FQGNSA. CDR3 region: CASSLEGRQGGGQPQHF. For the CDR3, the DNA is TGTGCCAGCAGCTTAGAGGGGAGACAGGGCGGAGGTCAGCCCCAGCATTTT. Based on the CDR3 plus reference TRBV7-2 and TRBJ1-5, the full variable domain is GAGVSQSPSNKVTEKGKDVELRCDPISGHTALYWYRQSLGQGLEFLIYFQGNSAPDKSGLPSDRFSAERTGGSVSTLTIQRTQQEDSAVYLCASSLEGRQGGGQPQHFGDGTRLSIL.

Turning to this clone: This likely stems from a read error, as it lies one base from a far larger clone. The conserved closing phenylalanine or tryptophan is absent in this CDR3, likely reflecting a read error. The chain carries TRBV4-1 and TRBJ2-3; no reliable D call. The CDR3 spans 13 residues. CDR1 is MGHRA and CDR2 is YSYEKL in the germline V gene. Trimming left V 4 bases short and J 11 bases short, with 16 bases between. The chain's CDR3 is CASSPWITNLQYL. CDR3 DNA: TGCGCCAGCAGCCCTTGGATAACGAATCTGCAGTATCTT.

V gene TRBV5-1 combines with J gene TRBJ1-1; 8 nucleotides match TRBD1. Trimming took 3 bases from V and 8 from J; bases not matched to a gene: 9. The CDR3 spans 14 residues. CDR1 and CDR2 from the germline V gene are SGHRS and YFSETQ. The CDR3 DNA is TGCGCCAGCAGCTCGGGACAGGCGTCGGCCGAAGCTTTCTTT. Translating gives CASSSGQASAEAFF.

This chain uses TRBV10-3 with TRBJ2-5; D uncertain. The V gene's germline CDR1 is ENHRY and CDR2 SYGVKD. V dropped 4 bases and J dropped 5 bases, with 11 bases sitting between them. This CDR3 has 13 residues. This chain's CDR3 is CAISGQVAETQYF. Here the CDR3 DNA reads TGTGCCATCAGTGGGCAGGTGGCGGAGACCCAGTACTTC.

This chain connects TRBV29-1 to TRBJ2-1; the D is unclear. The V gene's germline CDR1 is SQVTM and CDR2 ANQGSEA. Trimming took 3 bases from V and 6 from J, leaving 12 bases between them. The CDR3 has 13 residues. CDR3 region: CSVDLLGFNEQFF. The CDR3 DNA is TGCAGCGTTGATCTTCTGGGGTTCAATGAGCAGTTCTTC.

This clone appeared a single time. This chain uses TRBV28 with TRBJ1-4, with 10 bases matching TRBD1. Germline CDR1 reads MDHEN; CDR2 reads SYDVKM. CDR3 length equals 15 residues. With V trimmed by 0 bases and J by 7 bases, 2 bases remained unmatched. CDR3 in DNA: TGTGCCAGCAGTTTATGGACAGGGGGCGGTGAAAAACTGTTTTTT. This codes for CASSLWTGGGEKLFF.

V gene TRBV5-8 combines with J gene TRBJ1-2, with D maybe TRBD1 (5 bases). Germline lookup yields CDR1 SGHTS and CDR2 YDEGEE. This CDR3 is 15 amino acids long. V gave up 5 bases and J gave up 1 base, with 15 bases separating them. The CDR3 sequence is CASRNPRVDNYGYTF. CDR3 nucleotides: TGTGCCAGCAGAAACCCCAGGGTGGATAACTATGGCTACACCTTC.

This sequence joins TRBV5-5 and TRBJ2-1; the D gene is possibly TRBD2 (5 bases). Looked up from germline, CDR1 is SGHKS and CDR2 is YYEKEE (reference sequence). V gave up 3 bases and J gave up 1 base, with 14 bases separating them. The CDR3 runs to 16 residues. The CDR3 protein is CASSSDQTGSYNEQFF. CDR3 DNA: TGTGCCAGCAGCTCTGATCAAACGGGGTCCTACAATGAGCAGTTCTTC.